What follows are 24 T cell receptor beta chains derived from one specimen sequenced in a study of Ad26.COV2.S vaccination and SARS-CoV-2 variants. Sample treatment: approximately 18 received Ad26.COV2.S at low or high dose, single or two shots; about 5 received placebo; per-sample allocation not given. The samples date from day 63 after the first vaccine or placebo injection. Assay: immunoSEQ multiplex PCR; the TCRdb copy retains only in-frame clones and omits some. Seen here are about 440,000 clones, 90% observed once, and the top ten hold more than 3.5%. The source material was peripheral blood, sampled in a trial of Ad26.COV2.S vaccine versus placebo. The receptors here all came from a person between 18 and 59 years old who received the Ad26.COV2.S COVID-19 vaccine or a placebo.

This clone has a handful of counts. This chain uses TRBV6-5 with TRBJ2-7; D is possibly TRBD1 (6 bases). The length of the CDR3 is 14 residues. The germline CDR1 and CDR2 sequences are MNHEY and SVGAGI. V lost 2 bases and J 4 bases, leaving 12 bases between the germline ends. The CDR3 sequence is CASSYAGVGYEQYF. The CDR3, as DNA: TGTGCCAGCAGTTACGCAGGGGTTGGATACGAGCAGTACTTC.

This clone was detected only a few times. This chain's CDR3 is CASSQGGGAEAFF. The CDR3 bases are TGTGCCAGCAGCCAAGGGGGGGGAGCCGAAGCTTTCTTT. The chain combines TRBV3-1 (or the pseudogene TRBV3-2) with TRBJ1-1; perhaps TRBD1 as D (5 bases). V was shortened by 1 base and J by 8 bases, with 11 bases between the two germline ends. The germline V gene encodes CDR1 LGHDT and CDR2 YNNKEL (reference sequence). The CDR3 is made up of 13 amino acids.

The J gene is TRBJ2-2, the V gene TRBV19; TRBD2 agrees at 15 bases. Germline V gene data show CDR1 as LNHDA and CDR2 as SQIVND (reference sequence). The trim removed 0 bases at V and 0 bases at J, leaving 2 bases unmatched. CDR3 length equals 19 residues. Here the CDR3 DNA reads TGTGCCAGTAGTATAGAGGGACTAGCGGGAGGTACGAACACCGGGGAGCTGTTTTTT. Amino acid sequence: CASSIEGLAGGTNTGELFF.

This chain connects TRBV19 to TRBJ1-1, with TRBD1 as a possible D gene (5 bases). Germline V CDR1 and CDR2: LNHDA, SQIVND (reference sequence). The CDR3 extends over 15 amino acids. V gave up 2 bases and J gave up 1 base, with 11 bases separating them. The DNA for the CDR3 is TGTGCCAGTAGTATAACGTGGCAGGGGAACACTGAAGCTTTCTTT. Translation gives CASSITWQGNTEAFF.

In its sample, this clone was seen a few times. This chain links TRBV28 with TRBJ2-7; D possibly corresponds to TRBD2 (6 bases). The CDR3 runs to 14 residues. Trimming stripped 2 bases from V and 5 bases from J, with 13 bases between. From germline, CDR1 is MDHEN and CDR2 SYDVKM. CDR3 sequence reads: CASSLIRESNEQYF. CDR3 coding DNA: TGTGCCAGCAGTTTAATCCGGGAGTCCAACGAGCAGTACTTC.

This chain connects TRBV28 to TRBJ2-7; the D gene is possibly TRBD1 (6 bases). The V gene lost 6 bases and the J gene lost 3 bases, with 9 bases spanning the gap. The germline V gene encodes CDR1 MDHEN and CDR2 SYDVKM. This CDR3 has 12 amino acids. This CDR3 reads CASRQDSYEQYF. In DNA, the CDR3 is TGTGCCAGCAGGCAGGACAGCTACGAGCAGTACTTC.

The chain carries TRBV5-1 and TRBJ1-1, with D perhaps matching TRBD1 (6 bases). The length of the CDR3 is 12 residues. Trimming removed 6 bases at V and 5 bases at J, with 11 bases between. Germline assignment: CDR1 SGHRS and CDR2 YFSETQ. In nucleotides, the CDR3 is TGCGCCAGCACGAAACAGGGAACTGAAGCTTTCTTT. As protein: CASTKQGTEAFF.

V and J are TRBV2 and TRBJ2-1; D perhaps matches TRBD2 (6 bases). Germline lookup yields CDR1 SNHLY and CDR2 FYNNEI. The CDR3 has 15 residues. The ends were cut back, 5 bases at V and 2 bases at J, with 13 bases in the middle. The CDR3 protein is CASSSGDWTYNEQFF. CDR3 nucleotide sequence: TGTGCCAGCAGTTCGGGGGACTGGACCTACAATGAGCAGTTCTTC. The whole variable domain, remainder taken from reference TRBV2 and TRBJ2-1, is EPEVTQTPSHQVTQMGQEVILRCVPISNHLYFYWYRQILGQKVEFLVSFYNNEISEKSEIFDDQFSVERPDGSNFTLKIRSTKLEDSAMYFCASSSGDWTYNEQFFGPGTRLTVL.

In its sample, this clone was seen a few times. The V call is TRBV4-2, the J call TRBJ2-1; 9 bases fit TRBD2. J was trimmed by 6 bases and V by 0 bases; bases with no gene match: 6. The CDR3 sequence is 16 residues long. The germline V gene has CDR1 LGHNA and CDR2 YNFKEQ. The CDR3 DNA follows: TGTGCCAGCAGCCAAGATGCGGGAGGGCCTTCCAATGAGCAGTTCTTC. It translates to CASSQDAGGPSNEQFF.

V is TRBV5-8 and J is TRBJ2-1; D is unclear. Germline CDR1 SGHTS, CDR2 YDEGEE. The V and J ends lost 3 bases and 0 bases respectively, with 16 bases between them. This CDR3 comprises 17 residues. CDR3 loop: CASSSQRGVSSYNEQFF. The CDR3, as DNA: TGTGCCAGCAGCTCGCAACGCGGAGTCAGCTCCTACAATGAGCAGTTCTTC.

The chain couples TRBV28 to TRBJ1-2; D gene ambiguous. CDR1 and CDR2 (germline): MDHEN, SYDVKM. The length of the CDR3 is 13 residues. V was shortened by 3 bases and J by 6 bases, with 11 bases between the two germline ends. The CDR3 DNA sequence: TGTGCCAGCAGTTTCCCCGGGAACAATGGCTACACCTTC. Protein sequence: CASSFPGNNGYTF.

The chain joins TRBV28 to TRBJ1-1; D gene uncertain. V was cut by 7 bases and J by 6 bases, with 9 bases left in between. CDR1 is MDHEN, CDR2 SYDVKM, per germline. The CDR3 sequence is 11 residues long. The CDR3 DNA reads as TGTGCCAGCACGAACAGCGCTGAAGCTTTCTTT. This gives the protein CASTNSAEAFF.

The rearrangement links TRBV6-1 to TRBJ2-5; 8 bases are a match to TRBD1. With V trimmed by 0 bases and J by 6 bases, 9 bases remained unmatched. The CDR3 spans 16 residues. Germline-derived CDR1 and CDR2 are MNHNS and SASEGT. The CDR3 bases are TGTGCCAGCAGTGAAGCGATCCAGGGGGCGCGGAAGACCCAGTACTTC. Its protein is CASSEAIQGARKTQYF.

The gene calls are TRBV5-4 and TRBJ2-3, with 10 positions matching TRBD2. The junction had 7 bases not matched to a gene; V was cut back by 5 bases and J by 10 bases. CDR3 size: 13 residues. CDR1 SGHNT and CDR2 YYREEE come from the germline V gene (reference sequence). The CDR3 coding sequence is TGTGCCAGCAGTCCTACTAGCGGGATAGCGCAGTATTTT. This gives the protein CASSPTSGIAQYF. Supplemented by reference TRBV5-4 and TRBJ2-3, the full variable domain reads ETGVTQSPTHLIKTRGQQVTLRCSSQSGHNTVSWYQQALGQGPQFIFQYYREEENGRGNFPPRFSGLQFPNYSSELNVNALELDDSALYLCASSPTSGIAQYFGPGTRLTVL.

The V call is TRBV2, the J call TRBJ1-3, with 7 bases identical to TRBD1. The germline V gene has CDR1 SNHLY and CDR2 FYNNEI. The CDR3 spans 15 residues. J gave up 0 bases and V 1 base, and 0 bases lay outside the gene matches. The CDR3 spells CASSEGQGSGNTIYF. Written as DNA, the CDR3 is TGTGCCAGCAGTGAAGGACAGGGCTCTGGAAACACCATATATTTT.

The rearrangement joins TRBV2 to TRBJ2-7; TRBD2 agrees at 8 bases. This CDR3 is built from 13 residues. Germline trimming cut 0 bases from V and 6 bases from J; bases unmatched to any gene: 1. Germline V CDR1 and CDR2: SNHLY, FYNNEI. The CDR3 here is CASSEARGAEQYF. The DNA of the CDR3 is TGTGCCAGCAGTGAAGCGCGGGGGGCCGAGCAGTACTTC.

V usage is TRBV11-2 and J usage is TRBJ2-2; 11 positions agree with TRBD1. The CDR3 extends over 17 amino acids. The germline gives CDR1 SGHAT, CDR2 FQNNGV. Losses at the gene ends were 1 base for V and 3 bases for J; bases not matched to a gene: 4. The CDR3 loop reads CASSLVGQGADTGELFF. The CDR3, as DNA: TGTGCCAGCAGCTTAGTTGGACAGGGGGCAGACACCGGGGAGCTGTTTTTT.

V is TRBV5-4 and J is TRBJ2-5, with D hard to call. Germline lookup yields CDR1 SGHNT and CDR2 YYREEE (reference sequence). V gave up 4 bases and J gave up 7 bases, with 14 bases separating them. The CDR3 extends over 13 amino acids. DNA of the CDR3: TGTGCCAGCAGCCTGGATAAGGTTGGGACCCAGTACTTC. It codes for CASSLDKVGTQYF. Combining the CDR3 with reference TRBV5-4 and TRBJ2-5 gives the whole variable domain ETGVTQSPTHLIKTRGQQVTLRCSSQSGHNTVSWYQQALGQGPQFIFQYYREEENGRGNFPPRFSGLQFPNYSSELNVNALELDDSALYLCASSLDKVGTQYFGPGTRLLVL.

This sequence joins TRBV28 and TRBJ2-7; 7 bases align to TRBD2. Trimming removed 4 bases from V and 3 bases from J; junction bases left unmatched: 3. From germline, CDR1 is MDHEN and CDR2 SYDVKM. The CDR3 loop spans 13 amino acids. The CDR3 nucleotides are TGTGCCAGCAGTTCCGGGACTAACTACGAGCAGTACTTC. Residues: CASSSGTNYEQYF.

Here the CDR3 DNA reads TGTGCCACCAGTGACTCGCAGAGATCAGGGGAGCTGTTTTTT. Protein product: CATSDSQRSGELFF. The chain employs TRBV24-1 and TRBJ2-2; D remains unclear. CDR3 length: 14 residues. Per the germline V gene, CDR1 is KGHDR and CDR2 is SFDVKD. V was trimmed by 4 bases and J by 8 bases, leaving 13 bases between them.

This clone came up once. CDR3 DNA sequence: TGTGCCAGAAGCTTAGGACTAGCGGGAGCCTACGAGCAGTACTTC. Encoded protein: CARSLGLAGAYEQYF. The rearrangement joins TRBV7-5 to TRBJ2-7; the table's TRBD2 call for D was not verified on the DNA. TRBV7-5 is listed as a pseudogene. CDR3 length: 15 residues.

This chain connects TRBV2 to TRBJ2-3; TRBD2 aligns across 11 bases. This CDR3 contains 14 residues. The V segment lost 4 bases and the J segment 3 bases; nucleotides outside the gene matches: 0. Germline V lookup: CDR1 SNHLY, CDR2 FYNNEI. This CDR3 is CASSGLAGTDTQYF. The CDR3 nucleotides are TGTGCCAGCAGTGGACTAGCGGGGACAGATACGCAGTATTTT. The full variable domain, completed using reference TRBV2 and TRBJ2-3, is EPEVTQTPSHQVTQMGQEVILRCVPISNHLYFYWYRQILGQKVEFLVSFYNNEISEKSEIFDDQFSVERPDGSNFTLKIRSTKLEDSAMYFCASSGLAGTDTQYFGPGTRLTVL.

V and J are TRBV7-2 and TRBJ2-2, with TRBD2 as a possible D gene (5 bases). V gave up 2 bases and J gave up 5 bases, with 12 bases separating them. The CDR3 spans 15 residues. Germline CDR1 is SGHTA and CDR2 is FQGNSA. CDR3 protein: CASSLWSRATGELFF. In DNA, the CDR3 is TGTGCCAGCAGCTTATGGTCGAGGGCGACCGGGGAGCTGTTTTTT.

V and J are TRBV5-1 and TRBJ2-5, with TRBD2 as a possible D gene (5 bases). V was trimmed by 2 bases and J by 2 bases, leaving 10 bases between them. Germline V lookup: CDR1 SGHRS, CDR2 YFSETQ. The CDR3 spans 14 residues. CDR3 protein: CASSLTGTQETQYF. The CDR3 DNA reads as TGCGCCAGCAGCTTAACGGGAACGCAAGAGACCCAGTACTTC. Using reference TRBV5-1 and TRBJ2-5 for the parts outside the CDR3, the full variable domain is KAGVTQTPRYLIKTRGQQVTLSCSPISGHRSVSWYQQTPGQGLQFLFEYFSETQRNKGNFPGRFSGRQFSNSRSEMNVSTLELGDSALYLCASSLTGTQETQYFGPGTRLLVL.